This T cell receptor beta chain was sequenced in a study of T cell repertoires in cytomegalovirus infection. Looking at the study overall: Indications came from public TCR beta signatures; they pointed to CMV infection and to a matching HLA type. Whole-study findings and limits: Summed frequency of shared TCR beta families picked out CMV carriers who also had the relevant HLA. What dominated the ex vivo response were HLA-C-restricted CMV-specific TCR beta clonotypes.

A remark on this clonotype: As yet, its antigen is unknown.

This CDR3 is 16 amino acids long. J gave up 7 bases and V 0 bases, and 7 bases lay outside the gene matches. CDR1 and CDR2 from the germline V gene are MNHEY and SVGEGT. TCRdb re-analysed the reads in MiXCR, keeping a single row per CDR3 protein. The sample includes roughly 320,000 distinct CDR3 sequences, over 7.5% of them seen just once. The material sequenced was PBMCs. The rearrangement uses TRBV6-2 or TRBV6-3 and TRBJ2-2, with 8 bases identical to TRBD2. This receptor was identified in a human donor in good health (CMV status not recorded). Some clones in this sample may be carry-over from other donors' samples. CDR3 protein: CASSYSPGGQIGELFF. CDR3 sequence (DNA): TGTGCCAGCAGTTACTCTCCGGGAGGGCAAATCGGGGAGCTGTTTTTT.